Given below is one T cell receptor beta chain in context. V was clipped by 6 bases and J by 7 bases; unmatched bases: 7. The CDR3 loop spans 14 amino acids. The germline V gene encodes CDR1 MNHNY and CDR2 SVGAGI (reference sequence). This sample was taken from a study of ipilimumab plus nivolumab after autologous stem cell transplantation. The protocol was immunoSEQ multiplex PCR, while the TCRdb copy is restricted to in-frame clones and leaves out a portion. Of some 87,000 clones in the sample, 83% were seen once. This TCR was sampled from a male donor with diffuse large B-cell lymphoma. The chain is built from TRBV6-6 and TRBJ2-2; TRBD1 matches 8 bases. The sequencing here drew on PBMCs, taken in a trial of ipilimumab plus nivolumab as post-transplant consolidation. In DNA form, the CDR3 reads TGTGCCAGCAGGCTGCAGGGGGCGGGCGGGGAGCTGTTTTTT. This translates into CASRLQGAGGELFF.